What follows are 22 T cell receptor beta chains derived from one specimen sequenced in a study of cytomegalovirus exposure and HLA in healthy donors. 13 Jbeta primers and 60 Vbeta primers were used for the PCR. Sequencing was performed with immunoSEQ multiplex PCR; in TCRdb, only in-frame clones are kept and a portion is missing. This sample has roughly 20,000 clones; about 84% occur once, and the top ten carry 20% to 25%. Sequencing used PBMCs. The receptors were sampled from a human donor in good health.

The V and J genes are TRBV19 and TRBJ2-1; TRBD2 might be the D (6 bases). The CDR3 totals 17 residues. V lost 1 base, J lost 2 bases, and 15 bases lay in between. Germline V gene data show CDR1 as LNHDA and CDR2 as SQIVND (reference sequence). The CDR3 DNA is TGTGCCAGTAGTATAGGCCAACCGGGGGTGACCTACAATGAGCAGTTCTTC. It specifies CASSIGQPGVTYNEQFF.

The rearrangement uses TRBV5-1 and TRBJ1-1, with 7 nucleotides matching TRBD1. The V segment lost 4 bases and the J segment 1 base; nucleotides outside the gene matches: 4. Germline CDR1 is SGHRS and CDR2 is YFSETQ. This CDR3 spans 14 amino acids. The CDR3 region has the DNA TGCGCCAGCAGCAGGTACAGGGGGAACACTGAAGCTTTCTTT. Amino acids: CASSRYRGNTEAFF.

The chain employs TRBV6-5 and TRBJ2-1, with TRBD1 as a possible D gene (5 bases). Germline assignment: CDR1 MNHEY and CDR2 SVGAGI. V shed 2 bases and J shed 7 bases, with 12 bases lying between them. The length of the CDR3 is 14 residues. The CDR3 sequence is CASSYASRENEQFF. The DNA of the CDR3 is TGTGCCAGCAGTTACGCATCCAGGGAAAATGAGCAGTTCTTC.

The CDR3 sequence is CATRPTDSGNTIYF. DNA for the CDR3: TGTGCCACCCGTCCTACAGACTCTGGAAACACCATATATTTT. The rearrangement links TRBV6-5 to TRBJ1-3; D remains ambiguous. V lost 10 bases and J lost 0, with 13 bases in between. CDR3 length: 14 amino acids. Germline loops: CDR1 MNHEY, CDR2 SVGAGI.

The CDR3 loop reads CASSEARGPSANVLTF. CDR3 bases: TGTGCCAGCAGTGAAGCGCGAGGGCCTTCGGCCAACGTCCTGACTTTC. The chain employs TRBV6-1 and TRBJ2-6, with D maybe TRBD2 (5 bases). Germline loops: CDR1 MNHNS, CDR2 SASEGT. Trimming removed 0 bases from V and 6 bases from J, with 12 bases in between. This CDR3 contains 16 residues.

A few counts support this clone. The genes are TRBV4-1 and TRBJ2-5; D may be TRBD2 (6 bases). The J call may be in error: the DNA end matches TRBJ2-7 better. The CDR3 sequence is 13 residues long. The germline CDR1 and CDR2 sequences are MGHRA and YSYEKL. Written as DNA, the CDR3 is TGCGCCAGCAGCCAAGGCCGGGGGACCGAGCAGTACTTC. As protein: CASSQGRGTEQYF.

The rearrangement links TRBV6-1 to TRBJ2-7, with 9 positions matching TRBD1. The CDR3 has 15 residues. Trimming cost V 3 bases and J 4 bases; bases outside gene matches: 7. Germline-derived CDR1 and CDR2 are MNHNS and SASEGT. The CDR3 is CASSDPGTGRYEQYF. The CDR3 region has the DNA TGTGCCAGCAGTGATCCCGGGACAGGGCGGTACGAGCAGTACTTC.

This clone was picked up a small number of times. The CDR3 DNA sequence: TGTGCCAGCAGTGAATCAGCGGGGGACACCGGGGAGCTGTTTTTT. It codes for CASSESAGDTGELFF. This chain connects TRBV6-4 to TRBJ2-2; 8 nucleotides match TRBD2. CDR1 and CDR2 (germline): MRHNA, SNTAGT. There are 15 residues in the CDR3. The junction had 3 bases not matched to a gene; V was cut back by 3 bases and J by 3 bases.

CDR3 residues: CAISVTGSTDTQYF. In DNA, the CDR3 is TGTGCCATCAGTGTGACGGGGAGCACAGATACGCAGTATTTT. The chain is built from TRBV10-3 and TRBJ2-3; D possibly corresponds to TRBD2 (5 bases). The CDR3 is made up of 14 amino acids. CDR1 and CDR2 (germline): ENHRY, SYGVKD. Deletions cut 4 bases from V and 0 bases from J, with 8 bases between.

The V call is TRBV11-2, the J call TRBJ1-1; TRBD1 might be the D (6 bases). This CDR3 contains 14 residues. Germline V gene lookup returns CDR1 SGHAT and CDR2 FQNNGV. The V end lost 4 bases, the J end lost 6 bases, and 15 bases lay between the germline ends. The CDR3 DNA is TGTGCCAGCAGCTCCGGTCCGGGGGGCCCTGAAGCTTTCTTT. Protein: CASSSGPGGPEAFF.

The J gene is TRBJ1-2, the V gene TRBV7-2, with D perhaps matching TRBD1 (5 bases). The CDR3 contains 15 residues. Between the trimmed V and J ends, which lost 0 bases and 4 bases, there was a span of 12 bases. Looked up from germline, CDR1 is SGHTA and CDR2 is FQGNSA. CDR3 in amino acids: CASSLAPGRSYGYTF. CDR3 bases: TGTGCCAGCAGCTTAGCGCCAGGGCGAAGCTATGGCTACACCTTC.

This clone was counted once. CDR3 loop: CASSPKTGGSEQYF. CDR3 DNA: TGTGCCAGCTCACCTAAGACAGGGGGTAGCGAGCAGTACTTC. The chain combines TRBV18 with TRBJ2-7; 9 bases align to TRBD1. Per the germline V gene, CDR1 is KGHSH and CDR2 is LQKENI. The V gene end was trimmed by 3 bases and the J gene end by 6 bases; junction bases not matched to a gene: 6. This CDR3 has 14 amino acids.

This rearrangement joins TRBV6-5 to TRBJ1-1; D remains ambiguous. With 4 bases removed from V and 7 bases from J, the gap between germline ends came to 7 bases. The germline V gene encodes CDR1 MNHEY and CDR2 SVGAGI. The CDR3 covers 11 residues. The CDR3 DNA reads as TGTGCCAGCAGTTGGGCGGGTGAAGCTTTCTTT. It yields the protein CASSWAGEAFF.

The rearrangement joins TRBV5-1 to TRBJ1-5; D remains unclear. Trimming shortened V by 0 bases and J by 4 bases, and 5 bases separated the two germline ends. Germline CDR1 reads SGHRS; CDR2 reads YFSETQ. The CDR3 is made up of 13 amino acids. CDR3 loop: CASSLEENQPQHF. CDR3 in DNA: TGCGCCAGCAGCTTGGAGGAGAATCAGCCCCAGCATTTT.

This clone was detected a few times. The CDR3 here is CAWSVLRTSTDTQYF. The CDR3 DNA reads TGTGCCTGGAGTGTACTTCGGACTAGCACAGATACGCAGTATTTT. The V call is TRBV30, the J call TRBJ2-3; D is possibly TRBD2 (5 bases). The CDR3 is made up of 15 amino acids. Germline loops: CDR1 GTSNPN, CDR2 SVGIG (reference sequence). Trimming took off 0 bases at V and 0 bases at J, with 10 bases between the two ends.

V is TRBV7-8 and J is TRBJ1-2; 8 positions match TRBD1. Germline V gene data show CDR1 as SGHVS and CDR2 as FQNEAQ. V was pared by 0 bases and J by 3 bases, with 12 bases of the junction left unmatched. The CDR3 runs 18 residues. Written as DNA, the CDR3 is TGTGCCAGCAGCTTAGCGCTATCGGACAGGGAAAAATACTATGGCTACACCTTC. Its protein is CASSLALSDREKYYGYTF.

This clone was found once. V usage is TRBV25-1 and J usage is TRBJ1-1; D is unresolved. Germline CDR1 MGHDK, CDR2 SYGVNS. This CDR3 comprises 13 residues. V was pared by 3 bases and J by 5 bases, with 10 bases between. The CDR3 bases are TGTGCCAGCAGTGAGAATCTGAGGACTGAAGCTTTCTTT. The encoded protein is CASSENLRTEAFF.

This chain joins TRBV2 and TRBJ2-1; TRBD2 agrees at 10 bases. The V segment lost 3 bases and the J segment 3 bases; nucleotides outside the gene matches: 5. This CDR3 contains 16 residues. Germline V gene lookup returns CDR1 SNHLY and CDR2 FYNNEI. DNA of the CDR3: TGTGCCAGCAGTGACCAGGGACTAGCGTTCTACAATGAGCAGTTCTTC. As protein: CASSDQGLAFYNEQFF. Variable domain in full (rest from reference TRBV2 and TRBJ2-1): EPEVTQTPSHQVTQMGQEVILRCVPISNHLYFYWYRQILGQKVEFLVSFYNNEISEKSEIFDDQFSVERPDGSNFTLKIRSTKLEDSAMYFCASSDQGLAFYNEQFFGPGTRLTVL.

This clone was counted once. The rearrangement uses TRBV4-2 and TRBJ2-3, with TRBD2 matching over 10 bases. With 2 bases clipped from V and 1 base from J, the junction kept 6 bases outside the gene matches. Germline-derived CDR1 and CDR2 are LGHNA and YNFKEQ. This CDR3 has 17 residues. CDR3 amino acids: CASSQLIGTSGTDTQYF. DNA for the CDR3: TGTGCCAGCAGCCAACTAATAGGGACTAGCGGCACAGATACGCAGTATTTT.

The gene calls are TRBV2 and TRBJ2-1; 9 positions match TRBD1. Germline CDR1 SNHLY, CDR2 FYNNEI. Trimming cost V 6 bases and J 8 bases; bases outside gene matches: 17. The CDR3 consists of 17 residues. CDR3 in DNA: TGTGCCAGCAGGCGTTCCACAGGGGGCAATAAGGACCATGAGCAGTTCTTC. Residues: CASRRSTGGNKDHEQFF.

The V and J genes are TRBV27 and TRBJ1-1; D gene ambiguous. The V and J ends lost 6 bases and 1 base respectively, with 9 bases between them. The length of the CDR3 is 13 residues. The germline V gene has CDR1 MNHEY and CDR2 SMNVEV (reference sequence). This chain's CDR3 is CASSTTKNTEAFF. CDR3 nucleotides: TGTGCCAGCAGCACTACCAAGAACACTGAAGCTTTCTTT.

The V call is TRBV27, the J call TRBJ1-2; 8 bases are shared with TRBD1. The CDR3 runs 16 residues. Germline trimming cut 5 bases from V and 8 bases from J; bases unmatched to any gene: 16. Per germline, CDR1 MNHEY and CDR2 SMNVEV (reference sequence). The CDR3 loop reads CASSTTRQGRVVGYTF. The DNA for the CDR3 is TGTGCCAGCAGTACAACCAGACAGGGGCGCGTGGTAGGCTACACCTTC.